The 21 T cell receptor beta chains given below trace back to one sample, sequenced in a study of blood T cells in healthy people across ages. PCR was performed a second time for roughly 7 to 11 cycles using a sample-barcoded 5' primer and a J-beta primer mix. TCRdb reprocessed the 5' RACE reads with MiXCR, giving one entry per CDR3 protein. This table holds 1.5 million to 1.8 million distinct CDR3 sequences, roughly 43% found once. The source material was blood. The receptors come from a woman aged 18-29 years in good health.

The V and J genes are TRBV20-1 and TRBJ1-1, with TRBD1 as a possible D gene (5 bases). The CDR3 runs to 17 residues. The V end was cut by 6 bases, the J end by 1 base, with 24 bases between. CDR1 is DFQATT, CDR2 SNEGSKA, per germline (reference sequence). The CDR3 DNA follows: TGCAGTGCGCCGGAGGCGGAGGCAGGGATAGGGAACACTGAAGCTTTCTTT. Its protein product is CSAPEAEAGIGNTEAFF.

This clonotype was counted a few times. V gene TRBV11-2 combines with J gene TRBJ2-1; D not resolved. The ends were cut back, 1 base at V and 7 bases at J, with 14 bases in the middle. Germline CDR1 SGHAT, CDR2 FQNNGV. The CDR3 has 15 residues. CDR3 DNA: TGTGCCAGCAGCTTAGGCCGACATACCGCGAATGAGCAGTTCTTC. Protein sequence: CASSLGRHTANEQFF. Full variable domain (outside the CDR3, taken from reference TRBV11-2 and TRBJ2-1): EAGVAQSPRYKIIEKRQSVAFWCNPISGHATLYWYQQILGQGPKLLIQFQNNGVVDDSQLPKDRFSAERLKGVDSTLKIQPAKLEDSAVYLCASSLGRHTANEQFFGPGTRLTVL.

This clonotype was counted a few times. The V gene is TRBV7-8, the J gene TRBJ2-7; 7 nucleotides match TRBD2. CDR1 is SGHVS and CDR2 is FQNEAQ in the germline V gene. The CDR3 length is 15 residues. V dropped 2 bases and J dropped 3; count of bases not matched to a gene: 7. CDR3 coding DNA: TGTGCCAGCAGCTTATCGTGGGGACTAAGCTACGAGCAGTACTTC. Amino acids: CASSLSWGLSYEQYF.

The rearrangement uses TRBV20-1 and TRBJ2-1, with D tentatively TRBD2 (7 bases). This CDR3 contains 16 residues. Germline lookup yields CDR1 DFQATT and CDR2 SNEGSKA (reference sequence). V dropped 5 bases and J dropped 4 bases, with 21 bases sitting between them. DNA of the CDR3: TGCAGTGCTGGGACACGAGCGGGACACGCTTACAATGAGCAGTTCTTC. Its translation is CSAGTRAGHAYNEQFF.

This clonotype was observed a few times. This chain links TRBV12-3 or TRBV12-4 with TRBJ2-7, with TRBD2 matching 9 bases. The DNA end is a closer match to TRBJ2-5, so the J assignment may be wrong. The CDR3 is 14 residues long. The CDR3 bases are TGTGCCAGCAGGCCTAGCGGGGCACAAGAGACCCAGTACTTC. It yields the protein CASRPSGAQETQYF.

The count of this clonotype is one. The chain joins TRBV27 to TRBJ2-3, with 10 bases lining up with TRBD2. The V and J ends lost 7 bases and 10 bases, in that order; junction bases with no gene match: 14. The V gene's germline CDR1 is MNHEY and CDR2 SMNVEV (reference sequence). CDR3 length: 15 residues. CDR3 region: CASISRLAGTWSQYF. CDR3 DNA: TGTGCCAGCATATCACGACTAGCGGGCACCTGGTCGCAGTATTTT.

Notes on this clonotype: One junction end does not reproduce the germline sequence, and a read error may be involved. The chain links TRBV12-3 or TRBV12-4 to TRBJ1-5; 10 positions match TRBD1. The CDR3 has 17 amino acids. The CDR3 loop reads CACSSPGQGGRNQPQHF. CDR3 nucleotides: TGTGCCTGCAGTTCCCCAGGACAGGGGGGAAGAAATCAGCCCCAGCATTTT.

A remark on this clonotype: The junction and the germline gene differ at one end; a read error may be behind it. The rearrangement joins TRBV7-2 to TRBJ1-1; D ambiguous. There are 14 residues in the CDR3. Germline CDR1 and CDR2: SGHTA and FQGNSA. Here the CDR3 reads CASSFPQRNTVAFF. The CDR3 coding sequence is TGTGCCAGCAGCTTCCCCCAGAGAAACACTGTAGCTTTCTTT.

The gene calls are TRBV23-1 and TRBJ2-1; weak D call: TRBD2 (6 bases). TRBV23-1 is an ORF, and what it does is uncertain. Trimming took 0 bases from V and 15 from J, leaving 24 bases between them. This CDR3 region has 16 residues. CDR3 sequence: CASSQSWDRYLGGPFF. As DNA, the CDR3 is TGCGCCAGCAGTCAATCATGGGATAGATATTTGGGAGGCCCGTTCTTC.

The V call is TRBV7-2, the J call TRBJ2-3; D gene ambiguous. Germline V gene lookup returns CDR1 SGHTA and CDR2 FQGNSA. The V end lost 4 bases, the J end lost 5 bases, and 7 bases lay between the germline ends. This CDR3 is built from 12 residues. CDR3 in amino acids: CTSSSRGDTQYF. The DNA of the CDR3 is TGTACCAGCAGCTCCCGCGGAGATACGCAGTATTTT.

This clonotype was seen a few times. The J gene is TRBJ1-2, the V gene TRBV7-6, with D perhaps matching TRBD1 (6 bases). Trimming took off 1 base at V and 2 bases at J, with 14 bases between the two ends. Germline loops: CDR1 SGHVS, CDR2 FNYEAQ. There are 16 residues in the CDR3. The CDR3 here is CASSLGRGVKNYGYTF. The CDR3 nucleotides read TGTGCCAGCAGCTTAGGGAGGGGGGTCAAAAACTATGGCTACACCTTC.

There are many counts of this clonotype. The chain recombines TRBV12-3 or TRBV12-4 with TRBJ2-1, with TRBD1 matching 9 bases. This CDR3 has 16 amino acids. The V gene end was trimmed by 4 bases and the J gene end by 8 bases; junction bases not matched to a gene: 12. CDR3 DNA sequence: TGTGCCAGCAGTTCAAAGTGGGACAGGGTTTTCGATGAGCAGTTCTTC. Encoded protein: CASSSKWDRVFDEQFF.

The rearrangement links TRBV7-9 to TRBJ1-2; D gene uncertain. Trimming left V 1 base short and J 4 bases short, with 13 bases between. CDR1 is SEHNR, CDR2 FQNEAQ, per germline (reference sequence). The CDR3 runs 15 residues. CDR3 region: CASSLESGVTYGYTF. The CDR3 DNA is TGTGCCAGCAGCTTAGAATCCGGAGTCACCTATGGCTACACCTTC.

The chain employs TRBV11-2 and TRBJ2-7, with TRBD1 matching 9 bases. V lost 1 base to trimming and J lost 4 bases; unmatched junction nucleotides: 8. Germline CDR1 SGHAT, CDR2 FQNNGV. The length of the CDR3 is 16 residues. The CDR3 is CASSLVWTGVLYEQYF. CDR3 nucleotides: TGTGCCAGCAGCTTAGTCTGGACAGGGGTCCTTTACGAGCAGTACTTC.

The chain's CDR3 is CSAQTGSGANVLTF. CDR3 DNA sequence: TGCAGTGCCCAAACAGGGTCTGGGGCCAACGTCCTGACTTTC. The rearrangement links TRBV20-1 to TRBJ2-6; tentatively, D is TRBD1 (6 bases). The length of the CDR3 is 14 residues. Between the trimmed V and J ends, which lost 6 bases and 1 base, there was a span of 10 bases. Per germline, CDR1 DFQATT and CDR2 SNEGSKA (reference sequence).

This chain connects TRBV30 to TRBJ1-2; tentative D call: TRBD1 (5 bases). The germline V and J ends were trimmed by 5 bases and 1 base, with 8 bases remaining between them. CDR3 length: 12 residues. Per the germline V gene, CDR1 is GTSNPN and CDR2 is SVGIG (reference sequence). The DNA for the CDR3 is TGTGCCTGGGCACAGGTTAACTATGGCTACACCTTC. This gives the protein CAWAQVNYGYTF.

The chain combines TRBV6-2 or TRBV6-3 with TRBJ1-2; the D is unclear. Germline V CDR1 and CDR2: MNHEY, SVGEGT. V was clipped by 7 bases and J by 3 bases, with 12 bases between them. The CDR3 length is 13 residues. The CDR3 DNA reads as TGTGCCAGCATCTCACCCAGCTACTATGGCTACACCTTC. Translation gives CASISPSYYGYTF.

The chain combines TRBV12-3 or TRBV12-4 with TRBJ1-1; 8 nucleotides line up with TRBD1. J gave up 7 bases and V 9 bases, and 7 bases lay outside the gene matches. The CDR3 has 12 amino acids. CDR3 region: CASRRGTGEAFF. In DNA, the CDR3 is TGTGCCAGTAGGCGTGGGACAGGTGAAGCTTTCTTT.

A few counts support this clonotype. The chain uses TRBV20-1 and TRBJ2-5; the match to TRBD1 covers 10 bases. The DNA end is more similar to TRBJ2-7, so the J call may be wrong. CDR1 is DFQATT and CDR2 is SNEGSKA in the germline V gene (reference sequence). CDR3 length: 14 amino acids. CDR3 nucleotides: TGCAGTGCTCCCTACCCGGGACAGGGGAACGAGCAGTACTTC. Protein sequence: CSAPYPGQGNEQYF.

The chain joins TRBV7-3 to TRBJ2-3, with TRBD2 matching over 7 bases. The trim removed 8 bases at V and 0 bases at J, leaving 5 bases unmatched. This CDR3 comprises 14 residues. Germline CDR1 SGHTA, CDR2 FQGTGA. For the CDR3, the DNA is TGTGCCAGCGGGAGGGGTGCTAGCACAGATACGCAGTATTTT. Translating gives CASGRGASTDTQYF.

This chain uses TRBV11-2 with TRBJ2-7, with 7 positions matching TRBD1. V gave up 6 bases and J gave up 2 bases; unmatched junction bases: 10. This CDR3 contains 15 residues. CDR1 and CDR2 (germline): SGHAT, FQNNGV. The CDR3 nucleotides are TGTGCCAGCAGATTTAACAGGGGCCAAGCCTACGAGCAGTACTTC. It specifies CASRFNRGQAYEQYF.